This section outlines one T cell receptor (beta chain) sequence together with its context. This entry is derived from a study of blood T cell repertoires in COVID-19. Study summary: The samples span acute and convalescent COVID-19 from the United States, Italy and Spain. Sample material is recorded as cDNA or gDNA derived from T cells, B-cell-depleted T cells, or PBMCs.

In the source study's methods: Reference gene primers were amplified, and this amplification served to estimate nucleated cell counts. Some clones are missing from TCRdb's copy, which holds only in-frame ones; the method was immunoSEQ multiplex PCR. D and trimming come from the DNA, and the V and J calls and clone size come from that table. The sample lists 90,000 to 150,000 clones; about 79% were seen once. V lost 6 bases to trimming and J lost 0 bases, with 6 bases between them. CDR3 length: 14 amino acids. Germline loops: CDR1 MDHEN, CDR2 SYDVKM. Sequenced: peripheral blood. The TCR originated in a woman older than 75 with acute or convalescent COVID-19. This sequence joins TRBV28 and TRBJ2-6, with no clear D. Here the CDR3 reads CASRASSGANVLTF. CDR3 sequence (DNA): TGTGCCAGCAGGGCCAGCTCTGGGGCCAACGTCCTGACTTTC.